Shown below are 10 T cell receptor beta chains from a single sample sequenced in a study of blood T cell repertoires in COVID-19. The protocol was immunoSEQ multiplex PCR, while the TCRdb copy is restricted to in-frame clones and leaves out a portion. The data hold 250,000 to 300,000 clones, with 80% to 90% observed a single time. The specimen sequenced was peripheral blood. The receptor source for this set is a man aged 25 to 40 with active or convalescent COVID-19.

The chain has TRBV6-5 and TRBJ1-5; D is possibly TRBD1 (6 bases). CDR1 and CDR2 (germline): MNHEY, SVGAGI. Trimming shortened V by 6 bases and J by 4 bases, and 10 bases separated the two germline ends. This CDR3 spans 13 amino acids. For the CDR3, the DNA is TGTGCCAGCAGACCGGGACAAAATCAGCCCCAGCATTTT. This encodes CASRPGQNQPQHF.

The chain combines TRBV5-8 with TRBJ2-7, with a tentative D call TRBD2 (6 bases). The CDR3 runs to 13 residues. V lost 5 bases and J lost 7, with 16 bases in between. Germline V gene lookup returns CDR1 SGHTS and CDR2 YDEGEE. The DNA for the CDR3 is TGTGCCAGCAGTACAATCGCGGGGTGGGAGCAGTACTTC. Amino acid sequence: CASSTIAGWEQYF.

The chain couples TRBV5-6 to TRBJ1-1, with D uncertain. V gave up 4 bases and J gave up 7 bases, with 11 bases separating them. The CDR3 contains 12 residues. Germline CDR1 and CDR2: SGHDT and YYEEEE. The CDR3 spells CASSQRGFEAFF. The CDR3 nucleotides read TGTGCCAGCAGCCAAAGAGGCTTTGAAGCTTTCTTT.

J is TRBJ1-2 and V is TRBV7-2; TRBD1 matches at 11 bases. CDR1 is SGHTA, CDR2 FQGNSA, per germline. V shed 5 bases, J shed 4 bases, and the junction held 12 bases outside the gene matches. This CDR3 region has 17 residues. CDR3 region: CASSAQPTGTGGYGYTF. CDR3 in DNA: TGTGCCAGCAGCGCTCAACCTACCGGGACAGGGGGCTATGGCTACACCTTC.

The V call is TRBV27, the J call TRBJ1-2, with D possibly being TRBD1 (5 bases). CDR3 length: 14 amino acids. From germline, CDR1 is MNHEY and CDR2 SMNVEV (reference sequence). The V end lost 2 bases, the J end lost 5 bases, and 12 bases lay between the germline ends. CDR3 coding DNA: TGTGCCAGCAGTTTAAAGGGGATCGGGTATGGCTACACCTTC. Translating it yields CASSLKGIGYGYTF.

The chain links TRBV12-5 to TRBJ1-5; D call uncertain. The CDR3 extends over 13 amino acids. Germline V gives CDR1 LGHNT, CDR2 FRNRAP. The V and J ends lost 1 base and 7 bases respectively, with 8 bases between them. CDR3 in amino acids: CASGLGQAQPQHF. The CDR3 DNA reads as TGTGCTAGTGGTTTGGGGCAGGCCCAGCCCCAGCATTTT. Full variable domain (rest looked up from reference TRBV12-5 and TRBJ1-5): DARVTQTPRHKVTEMGQEVTMRCQPILGHNTVFWYRQTMMQGLELLAYFRNRAPLDDSGMPKDRFSAEMPDATLATLKIQPSEPRDSAVYFCASGLGQAQPQHFGDGTRLSIL.

This clone was detected once. The chain uses TRBV13 and TRBJ1-2; D is ambiguous. V gave up 2 bases and J gave up 2 bases, with 9 bases separating them. This CDR3 has 14 amino acids. Germline V gives CDR1 PRHDT, CDR2 FYEKMQ (reference sequence). CDR3 residues: CASSLSLENYGYTF. The DNA of the CDR3 is TGTGCCAGCAGCTTAAGTCTAGAAAACTATGGCTACACCTTC.

Written as DNA, the CDR3 is TGTGCCAGCATCGGGAGCTCCTACAATGAGCAGTTCTTC. Amino acid sequence: CASIGSSYNEQFF. The V gene is TRBV6-1, the J gene TRBJ2-1, with D maybe TRBD2 (6 bases). Trimming removed 7 bases at V and 0 bases at J, with 7 bases between. Germline V gives CDR1 MNHNS, CDR2 SASEGT. The CDR3 loop spans 13 amino acids.

This clone was counted a few times. The genes are TRBV7-9 and TRBJ2-7; no clear D. CDR1 and CDR2 (germline): SEHNR, FQNEAQ (reference sequence). The CDR3 has 11 amino acids. The V gene lost 5 bases and the J gene lost 4 bases, with 6 bases spanning the gap. CDR3 sequence: CASSINYEQYF. The CDR3 DNA is TGTGCCAGCAGCATTAATTACGAGCAGTACTTC.

The chain joins TRBV7-9 to TRBJ1-2, with 8 nucleotides matching TRBD1. The V gene end was trimmed by 1 base and the J gene end by 5 bases; junction bases not matched to a gene: 3. In germline, CDR1 is SEHNR, CDR2 FQNEAQ (reference sequence). The CDR3 totals 14 residues. The CDR3 coding sequence is TGTGCCAGCAGCTTAGGACAGGGGCCATATGGCTACACCTTC. Translated, it gives CASSLGQGPYGYTF.